The present TCR beta chain was sequenced within a study of blood T cell repertoires in COVID-19. Turning to the study itself: The origin of the acute and convalescent COVID-19 samples was the United States, Italy and Spain. Sources were T cells, B-cell-depleted T cells, or PBMCs; the material itself was cDNA or gDNA.

Original data processing: Estimation of nucleated cell counts was performed using reference gene primer amplification. Using immunoSEQ multiplex PCR, the repertoire was profiled, and TCRdb retains in-frame clones only, with some absent. Clonal size and the V and J genes are those of that table, whereas D and trimming came from the DNA. The sample contains 170,000 or so clones, roughly 88% of which appear only once. The V gene's germline CDR1 is SGHTA and CDR2 FQGNSA. This CDR3 region has 15 residues. The germline V and J ends were trimmed by 5 bases and 8 bases, with 18 bases remaining between them. Source material: peripheral blood. The sequence was collected from a woman in her fifties or sixties with acute or convalescent COVID-19. The gene calls are TRBV7-2 and TRBJ1-4; D unresolved. The CDR3 region is CASSPRPATGEKLFF. The CDR3, as DNA: TGTGCCAGCAGCCCCCGACCCGCGACGGGGGAAAAACTGTTTTTT.